This T cell receptor beta chain was sequenced during a study of shared clonotypes between healthy human individuals. General study points: All-four-donor shared clonotypes had higher generation probabilities than non-shared clonotypes did. When naive CD4 clonotypes were compared across a handful of donors, about 4.9% were shared. Limitation of the genetic and exposure-history diversity represented came from the few donors.

Worth noting for this clone: Antigen: not known.

Some clones are missing from TCRdb's copy, which holds only in-frame ones; the method was immunoSEQ multiplex PCR. The table includes about 2 million clones, about 95% detected once. The source is a young man in good health. The sample was naive CD4+ T cells sorted from blood. The subset denotes: CD45RA+ positively selected.

In DNA form, the CDR3 reads TGTGCCAGCTCAGCAGACAGGGGCGGAGCTTTCTTT. This codes for CASSADRGGAFF. The rearrangement links TRBV18 to TRBJ1-1; TRBD1 agrees at 8 bases. The V gene's germline CDR1 is KGHSH and CDR2 LQKENI. The ends lost 5 bases at V and 10 bases at J; junction bases unmatched: 6. The CDR3 sequence is 12 residues long.